This TCR beta chain was profiled in a study of blood T cell repertoires in COVID-19. The V gene lost 5 bases and the J gene lost 6 bases, with 11 bases spanning the gap. Germline assignment: CDR1 SGHRS and CDR2 YFSETQ. The CDR3 spans 13 residues. The method was immunoSEQ multiplex PCR; TCRdb's version includes in-frame clones alone and lacks a portion of them. The sample records under 200,000 clones, approximately 86% being singletons. J is TRBJ2-2 and V is TRBV5-1, with a weak D call TRBD2 (6 bases). The origin of this receptor is a man aged 55 to 70 with COVID-19, enrolled during active disease. Sequencing was done on a sample of peripheral blood. The CDR3 loop reads CASSLEGAGELFF. CDR3 in DNA: TGCGCCAGCAGTCTGGAGGGTGCCGGGGAGCTGTTTTTT.